What follows is one T cell receptor (beta chain) and its context. Its antigen is unknown. PCR used 60 Vbeta primers and 13 Jbeta primers. Clones were read by immunoSEQ multiplex PCR, and TCRdb kept only the in-frame ones, dropping some. The repertoire holds 50,000 to 55,000 clones, with over 75% as singletons. The V end was cut by 1 base, the J end by 3 bases, with 19 bases between. The CDR3 contains 18 residues. Germline V lookup: CDR1 SGHVS, CDR2 FQNEAQ. This entry is derived from a study of cytomegalovirus exposure and HLA in healthy donors. Across the whole study: Some 85 million unique TCRs from HLA-typed donors were held in an early data release. Findings and caveats of the study: A later analysis linked a missense variant in DCLRE1C to the trimming of TCR beta V and J genes. Researchers reportedly found TCR beta sequences accurately predicted most subjects' HLA-A and HLA-B alleles. An observed cluster of highly shared sequence variants was recorded as a likely sequencing artifact.

The TCR was taken from a boy between 10 and 17 years old in good health and CMV-seropositive. The source material was PBMCs. The chain has TRBV7-8 and TRBJ2-1; D is perhaps TRBD2 (5 bases). CDR3 in amino acids: CASSLVGSRVVVYNEQFF. The CDR3 DNA follows: TGTGCCAGCAGCTTAGTAGGGAGTCGGGTAGTAGTCTACAATGAGCAGTTCTTC.